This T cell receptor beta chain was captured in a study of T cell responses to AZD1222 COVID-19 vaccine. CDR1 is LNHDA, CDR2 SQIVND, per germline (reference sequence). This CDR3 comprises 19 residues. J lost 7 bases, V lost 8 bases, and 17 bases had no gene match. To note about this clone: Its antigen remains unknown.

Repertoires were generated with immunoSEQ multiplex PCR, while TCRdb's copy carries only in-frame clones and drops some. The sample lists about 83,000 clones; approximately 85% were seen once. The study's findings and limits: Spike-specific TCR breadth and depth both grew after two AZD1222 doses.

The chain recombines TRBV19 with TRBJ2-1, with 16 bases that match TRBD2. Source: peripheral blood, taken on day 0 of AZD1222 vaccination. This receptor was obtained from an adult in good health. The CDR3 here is CASLKKGLAGGPVRNEQFF. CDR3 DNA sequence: TGTGCCAGTCTTAAAAAGGGACTAGCGGGGGGGCCTGTGAGGAATGAGCAGTTCTTC.